Presented here are 20 T cell receptor beta chains from one specimen sequenced in a study of shared clonotypes between healthy human individuals. The protocol was immunoSEQ multiplex PCR, while the TCRdb copy is restricted to in-frame clones and leaves out a portion. The sample records around 2.1 million clones, approximately 94% being singletons. The sample comprised naive CD4+ T cells sorted from blood. Subset described: CD45RA+ positively selected. Every receptor here comes from a young man in good health.

The chain recombines TRBV5-1 with TRBJ2-5; TRBD2 is a possible D gene (5 bases). The CDR3 is made up of 16 amino acids. V lost 4 bases and J 5 bases, leaving 21 bases between the germline ends. Germline CDR1 and CDR2: SGHRS and YFSETQ. The CDR3 nucleotides are TGCGCCAGCAGCCCCGATTTGGCGGGTGTGGGGGAGACCCAGTACTTC. It translates to CASSPDLAGVGETQYF.

This clone occurred once. The chain employs TRBV14 and TRBJ1-6, with a possible D match to TRBD1 (5 bases). The CDR3 sequence is 17 residues long. The V and J ends lost 0 bases and 6 bases respectively, with 15 bases between them. The germline gives CDR1 SGHDN, CDR2 FVKESK. The CDR3 is CASSQDQGTIRNSPLHF. The CDR3, as DNA: TGTGCCAGCAGCCAAGATCAGGGTACGATCCGTAATTCACCCCTCCACTTT.

The V call is TRBV27, the J call TRBJ1-5; the D gene is possibly TRBD1 (5 bases). The CDR3 has 15 amino acids. CDR1 and CDR2 (germline): MNHEY, SMNVEV (reference sequence). With 10 bases removed from V and 0 bases from J, the gap between germline ends came to 16 bases. The CDR3 DNA sequence: TGTGCCACTGCTGTAACAGGTTATAGCAATCAGCCCCAGCATTTT. It translates to CATAVTGYSNQPQHF.

This clone was observed a single time. The CDR3 DNA reads TGTGCCAGCAGTGAACAAGGTCAGCCCCAGCATTTT. Amino acid sequence: CASSEQGQPQHF. The chain carries TRBV2 and TRBJ1-5; D uncertain. Deletions cut 2 bases from V and 6 bases from J, with 5 bases between. The CDR3 runs to 12 residues. Germline V gene sequence: CDR1 SNHLY, CDR2 FYNNEI.

This chain connects TRBV28 to TRBJ2-1; the D gene could be TRBD1 or TRBD2 (5 bases each). V lost 2 bases and J 8 bases, leaving 13 bases between the germline ends. Germline CDR1 is MDHEN and CDR2 is SYDVKM. The CDR3 spans 14 residues. This chain's CDR3 is CASSLLLGRDEQFF. The CDR3 region has the DNA TGTGCCAGCAGTTTACTCCTGGGGCGGGATGAGCAGTTCTTC. Full variable domain (outside the CDR3, taken from reference TRBV28 and TRBJ2-1): DVKVTQSSRYLVKRTGEKVFLECVQDMDHENMFWYRQDPGLGLRLIYFSYDVKMKEKGDIPEGYSVSREKKERFSLILESASTNQTSMYLCASSLLLGRDEQFFGPGTRLTVL.

In DNA, the CDR3 is TGCGCCAGCAGCGAGAGGGGAAAGCCGGGACAGATCTACGAGCAGTACTTC. Its translation: CASSERGKPGQIYEQYF. This chain uses TRBV4-1 with TRBJ2-7; 7 bases map to TRBD1. The junction had 16 bases not matched to a gene; V was cut back by 5 bases and J by 3 bases. Per germline, CDR1 MGHRA and CDR2 YSYEKL. This CDR3 has 17 amino acids.

The V and J genes are TRBV6-5 and TRBJ2-3; D might be TRBD1 (6 bases). Germline values: CDR1 MNHEY, CDR2 SVGAGI. The germline V and J ends were trimmed by 6 bases and 9 bases, with 16 bases remaining between them. CDR3 size: 13 residues. CDR3 sequence reads: CASRTGGGGTQYF. As DNA, the CDR3 is TGTGCCAGCAGGACAGGCGGAGGTGGCACGCAGTATTTT.

The chain employs TRBV28 and TRBJ2-2; TRBD1 aligns across 7 bases. CDR3 size: 15 residues. The germline CDR1 and CDR2 sequences are MDHEN and SYDVKM. Trimming took 6 bases from V and 5 from J; bases not matched to a gene: 9. The CDR3 sequence is CASSSNRGYTGELFF. DNA of the CDR3: TGTGCCAGCAGCTCAAACAGGGGATATACCGGGGAGCTGTTTTTT. Looking up the rest from reference TRBV28 and TRBJ2-2 gives the full variable domain: DVKVTQSSRYLVKRTGEKVFLECVQDMDHENMFWYRQDPGLGLRLIYFSYDVKMKEKGDIPEGYSVSREKKERFSLILESASTNQTSMYLCASSSNRGYTGELFFGEGSRLTVL.

This clone was seen a single time. This chain connects TRBV10-3 to TRBJ1-1; D is perhaps TRBD1 (5 bases). Trimming removed 4 bases from V and 4 bases from J, with 10 bases in between. This CDR3 has 13 residues. Germline CDR1 and CDR2: ENHRY and SYGVKD. For the CDR3, the DNA is TGTGCCATCAGTGCGGGGCTGCGCACTGAAGCTTTCTTT. This translates into CAISAGLRTEAFF.

The J gene is TRBJ1-5, the V gene TRBV5-5; D is ambiguous. This CDR3 comprises 14 residues. V lost 2 bases and J 7 bases, leaving 13 bases between the germline ends. The germline V gene has CDR1 SGHKS and CDR2 YYEKEE (reference sequence). For the CDR3, the DNA is TGTGCCAGCAGCTTATGGAGTATCGAACAGCCCCAGCATTTT. Protein: CASSLWSIEQPQHF.

This clone is a singleton in its sample. The V and J genes are TRBV6-1 and TRBJ1-4; D is ambiguous. V lost 4 bases and J lost 0, with 9 bases in between. This CDR3 is 15 amino acids long. The germline CDR1 and CDR2 sequences are MNHNS and SASEGT. The CDR3 reads CASSGGRATNEKLFF. CDR3 sequence (DNA): TGTGCCAGCAGTGGTGGACGGGCAACTAATGAAAAACTGTTTTTT.

To note about this clone: At one of its ends the junction is not consistent with the germline gene, which may arise from a read error. V gene TRBV7-7 combines with J gene TRBJ2-1; 11 bases line up with TRBD2. This CDR3 has 15 amino acids. The germline V gene encodes CDR1 SSHAT and CDR2 FNYEAQ (reference sequence). This CDR3 reads CASSFSSGGNNEQFF. The CDR3 DNA is TGTGCTAGCAGCTTTTCTAGCGGGGGGAACAATGAGCAGTTCTTC.

The J gene is TRBJ1-6, the V gene TRBV5-1; the D gene is possibly TRBD1 (5 bases). CDR3 size: 15 residues. The germline V and J ends were trimmed by 4 bases and 10 bases, with 18 bases remaining between them. The germline gives CDR1 SGHRS, CDR2 YFSETQ. CDR3 DNA sequence: TGCGCCAGCAGCAACGCACTGGGGGAAGGATCACCCCTCCACTTT. Translation gives CASSNALGEGSPLHF.

This chain uses TRBV27 with TRBJ1-6; D not resolved. CDR1 MNHEY and CDR2 SMNVEV come from the germline V gene (reference sequence). Trimming removed 2 bases from V and 12 bases from J, with 14 bases in between. This CDR3 is built from 14 residues. The CDR3 spells CASSLNPQLGPLHF. In DNA, the CDR3 is TGTGCCAGCAGTTTAAATCCCCAGCTGGGACCCCTCCACTTT.

The V call is TRBV30, the J call TRBJ2-5, with D perhaps matching TRBD1 (5 bases). CDR1 and CDR2 from the germline V gene are GTSNPN and SVGIG (reference sequence). The V end lost 2 bases, the J end lost 2 bases, and 9 bases lay between the germline ends. The CDR3 has 13 amino acids. This CDR3 is CAWSRGEQETQYF. The CDR3 DNA follows: TGTGCCTGGAGTAGGGGCGAGCAAGAGACCCAGTACTTC.

J is TRBJ2-4 and V is TRBV2; 7 bases match TRBD1. The CDR3 has 14 residues. The V and J ends lost 6 bases and 7 bases, in that order; junction bases with no gene match: 9. Germline CDR1 SNHLY, CDR2 FYNNEI. CDR3 protein: CASRGDSALNIQYF. The CDR3, as DNA: TGTGCCAGCAGGGGGGACAGTGCTCTGAACATTCAGTACTTC.

This clone occurred once. At the DNA level, this CDR3 is encoded by other sequences in the same sample as well. This chain connects TRBV30 to TRBJ1-1; D unresolved. The length of the CDR3 is 13 residues. Germline V gene data show CDR1 as GTSNPN and CDR2 as SVGIG (reference sequence). Between the trimmed V and J ends, which lost 2 bases and 0 bases, there was a span of 7 bases. The CDR3 is CAWSSQLNTEAFF. CDR3 coding DNA: TGTGCCTGGAGTAGTCAGTTGAACACTGAAGCTTTCTTT.

V is TRBV19 and J is TRBJ2-2; 7 nucleotides match TRBD1. Looked up from germline, CDR1 is LNHDA and CDR2 is SQIVND (reference sequence). The CDR3 totals 14 residues. Trimming removed 8 bases from V and 0 bases from J; junction bases left unmatched: 3. The CDR3 coding sequence is TGTGCCAGTCAGGGGGTCGCGAACACCGGGGAGCTGTTTTTT. Translation: CASQGVANTGELFF.

As concerns this clone: The same CDR3 arises from other DNA sequences in this sample as well. The V and J genes are TRBV18 and TRBJ1-5; D gene ambiguous. The germline gives CDR1 KGHSH, CDR2 LQKENI. The V gene lost 3 bases and the J gene lost 0 bases, with 6 bases spanning the gap. CDR3 size: 14 residues. The CDR3 reads CASSPVGSNQPQHF. CDR3 sequence (DNA): TGTGCCAGCTCACCGGTGGGTAGCAATCAGCCCCAGCATTTT.

About this clone: The same CDR3 arises from other DNA sequences in this sample as well. This chain links TRBV18 with TRBJ2-5; D is ambiguous. From germline, CDR1 is KGHSH and CDR2 LQKENI. This CDR3 contains 11 residues. Trimming took 3 bases from V and 3 from J, leaving 2 bases between them. CDR3 sequence reads: CASSPEETQYF. The CDR3 DNA sequence: TGTGCCAGCTCACCTGAAGAGACCCAGTACTTC.